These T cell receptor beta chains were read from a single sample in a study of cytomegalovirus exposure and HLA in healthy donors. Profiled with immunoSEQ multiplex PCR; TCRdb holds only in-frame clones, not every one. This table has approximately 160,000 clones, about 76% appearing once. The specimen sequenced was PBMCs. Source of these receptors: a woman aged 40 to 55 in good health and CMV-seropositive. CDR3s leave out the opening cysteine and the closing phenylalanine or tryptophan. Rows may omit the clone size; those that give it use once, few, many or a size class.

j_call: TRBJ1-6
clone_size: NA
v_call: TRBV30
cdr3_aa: AWSVRQTGPVSPLH

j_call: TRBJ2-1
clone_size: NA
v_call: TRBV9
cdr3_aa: ASSVVGTSGTNEQF

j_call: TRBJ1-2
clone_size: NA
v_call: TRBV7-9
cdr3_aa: ASRTAGTGYGYT

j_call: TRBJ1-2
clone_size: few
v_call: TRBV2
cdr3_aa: AARDRGFEGYT

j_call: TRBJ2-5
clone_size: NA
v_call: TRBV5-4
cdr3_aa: ASSLASAGVQETQY

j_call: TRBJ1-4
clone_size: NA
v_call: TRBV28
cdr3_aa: ASSQSGKDEKLF

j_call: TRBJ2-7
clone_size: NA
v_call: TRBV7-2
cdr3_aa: ASSLGDRTYEQY

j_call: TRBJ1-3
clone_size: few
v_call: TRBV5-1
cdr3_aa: ASSLVGGGHTIY

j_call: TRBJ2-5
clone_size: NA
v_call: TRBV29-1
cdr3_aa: SVTTGTGSETQY

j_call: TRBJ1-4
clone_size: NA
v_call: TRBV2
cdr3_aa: ASSETGPWGNEKLF

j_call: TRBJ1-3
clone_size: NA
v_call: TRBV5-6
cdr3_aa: ASSPLGGTGNTIY

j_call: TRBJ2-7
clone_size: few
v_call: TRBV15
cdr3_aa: ATSRDRGSSFYEQY

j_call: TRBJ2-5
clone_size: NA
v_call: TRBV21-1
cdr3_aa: ASSKTPFTGPPPLDRPRETQY

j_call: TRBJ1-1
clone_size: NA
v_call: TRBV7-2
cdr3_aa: ASSLTRRSF

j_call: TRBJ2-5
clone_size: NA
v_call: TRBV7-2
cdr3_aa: ASSKNSDRQGQY

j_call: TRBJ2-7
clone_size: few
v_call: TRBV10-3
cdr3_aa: ATEEGTGNSQQY

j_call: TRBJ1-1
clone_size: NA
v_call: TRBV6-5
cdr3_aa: ASSFRQGSEAF

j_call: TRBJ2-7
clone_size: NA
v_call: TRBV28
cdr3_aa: ASSSPGGGVGISYEQY

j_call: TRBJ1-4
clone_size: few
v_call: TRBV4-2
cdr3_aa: ASSHASGQGNEKLF

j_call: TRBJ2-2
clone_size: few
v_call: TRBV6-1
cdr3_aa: ASGRYGDTGELF

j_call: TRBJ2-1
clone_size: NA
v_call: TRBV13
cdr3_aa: ASSLPGSEQF

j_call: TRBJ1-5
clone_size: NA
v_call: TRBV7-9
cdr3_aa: ASSGGISNQPQH

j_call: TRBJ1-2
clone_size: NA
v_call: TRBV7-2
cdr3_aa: ASSGGGGTGTYGYT

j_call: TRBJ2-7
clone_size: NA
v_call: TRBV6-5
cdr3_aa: ASSRQAHYEQY

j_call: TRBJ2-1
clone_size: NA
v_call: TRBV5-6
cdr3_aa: ASSLIGDRGSSYNEQF

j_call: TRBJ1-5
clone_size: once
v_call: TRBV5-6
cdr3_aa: ASSLVGRGDQPQH

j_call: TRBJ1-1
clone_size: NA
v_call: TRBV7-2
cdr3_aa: ASSLSRVNTEAF

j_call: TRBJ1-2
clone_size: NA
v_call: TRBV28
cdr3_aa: ASSLLTGPGYT

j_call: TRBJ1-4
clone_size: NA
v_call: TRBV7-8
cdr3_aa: ASSLAGHNEKLF

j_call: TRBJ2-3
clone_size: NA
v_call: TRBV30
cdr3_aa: AWSSRPLAGNTDTQY

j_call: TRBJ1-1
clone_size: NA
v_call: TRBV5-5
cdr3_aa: ASSAVPGELNTEAF

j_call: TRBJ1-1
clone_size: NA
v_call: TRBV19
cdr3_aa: ASIDRGRGTEAF

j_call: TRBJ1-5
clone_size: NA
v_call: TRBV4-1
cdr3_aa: ASSQPPGGLDQPQH

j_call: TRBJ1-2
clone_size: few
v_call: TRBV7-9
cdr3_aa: ASSPLGRGSFDGYT

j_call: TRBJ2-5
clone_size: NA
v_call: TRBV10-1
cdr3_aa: ASSKGTTRQETQY

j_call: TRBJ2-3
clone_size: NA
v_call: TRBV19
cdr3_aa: ASSIDKLAQFTDTQY

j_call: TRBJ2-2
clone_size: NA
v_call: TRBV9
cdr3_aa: ASSVLAGLVTGELF

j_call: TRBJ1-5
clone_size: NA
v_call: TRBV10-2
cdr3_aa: ASSESKRNQPQH

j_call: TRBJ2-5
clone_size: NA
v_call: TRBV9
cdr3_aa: ASSTPGQGETQY

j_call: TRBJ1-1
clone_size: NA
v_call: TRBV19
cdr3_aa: ASKGGYTEAF

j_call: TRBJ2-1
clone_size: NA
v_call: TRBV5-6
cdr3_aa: ASRGPYNEQF

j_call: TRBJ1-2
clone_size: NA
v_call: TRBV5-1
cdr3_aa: ASSGTHYGYT

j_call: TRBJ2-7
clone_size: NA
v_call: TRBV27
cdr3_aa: ASSFRGQVSYEQY